This TCR beta chain comes out of a study of blood T cell repertoires in COVID-19. About the study: COVID-19 samples, acute and convalescent, were from the United States, Italy and Spain. In each case, the material was cDNA or gDNA derived from T cells, B-cell-depleted T cells, or PBMCs.

The CDR3 contains 15 residues. The germline V and J ends were trimmed by 4 bases and 8 bases, with 15 bases remaining between them. From germline, CDR1 is MNHEY and CDR2 SVGAGI. Original handling: Amplifying reference gene primers gave estimates of nucleated cell counts. The data were produced by immunoSEQ multiplex PCR, yet TCRdb's version contains in-frame clones alone and is incomplete. V, J and clone size derive from that table, while D and trimming were established from the DNA sequence. The data show 240,000 or so clones, approximately 85% seen once. This chain joins TRBV6-5 and TRBJ1-6; D might be TRBD1 (6 bases). This TCR came from a man older than 75 with acute or convalescent COVID-19. The sample consisted of peripheral blood. For the CDR3, the DNA is TGTGCCAGCAGTTCGGAGGCAGGGGTTCATTCACCCCTCCACTTT. This sequence encodes CASSSEAGVHSPLHF.